This T cell receptor beta chain was captured by sequencing in a study of shared clonotypes between healthy human individuals. Details on this clone: Antigen unknown.

Terminally differentiated effector memory CD45RA+ cells were excluded from the naive CD8 cells, which were CD45RO-negative and positively selected for CCR7. Germline CDR1 and CDR2: LNHDA and SQIVND (reference sequence). Trimming pared 5 bases from V and 2 bases from J, leaving 22 bases between. CDR3 length: 17 amino acids. Study-level points and caveats: The study generally estimated greater richness for naive than memory subsets.

A roughly 200 ng quantity of DNA, around 30,000 T cell genomes, went into the sorted-subset replicate PCRs. Profiling relied on immunoSEQ multiplex PCR, and the TCRdb table lists in-frame clones only, not all of them. The profile shows approximately 1.9 million clones, around 93% of them singletons. The chain links TRBV19 to TRBJ2-7; the D gene is possibly TRBD2 (6 bases). This sequence originates from a man aged 18 to 30 in good health. Some clones in this sample may be carry-over from other donors' samples. Sequencing was carried out using naive CD8+ T cells from PBMCs. CDR3 nucleotides: TGTGCCAGTAGTGCGTGGATTGGACTACTTAATGCCTACGAGCAGTACTTC. This translates into CASSAWIGLLNAYEQYF.